These 4 T cell receptor beta chains came from one sample sequenced in a study of T-cell memory formation after mild COVID-19. TCRdb reprocessed the 5' RACE reads via MiXCR and lists one record per CDR3 protein. Here the sample spans a few hundred thousand distinct CDR3 sequences, 15% to 20% being singletons. Sequenced: PBMCs or a T cell subset sorted from them (not recorded which). The receptors originated from a man aged 18 to 29 who had mild COVID-19 (a few samples of this study predate the infection). Cell type and time point are not known.

This clonotype occurred a few times. This chain uses TRBV20-1 with TRBJ1-2; D gene unclear. Per germline, CDR1 DFQATT and CDR2 SNEGSKA (reference sequence). The germline V and J ends were trimmed by 6 bases and 3 bases, with 8 bases remaining between them. CDR3 length equals 11 residues. The CDR3 region is CSALADYGYTF. DNA for the CDR3: TGCAGTGCCCTGGCGGACTATGGCTACACCTTC.

This clonotype showed up just a few times. The rearrangement uses TRBV7-3 and TRBJ2-5; D possibly corresponds to TRBD2 (6 bases). There are 13 residues in the CDR3. CDR1 SGHTA and CDR2 FQGTGA come from the germline V gene. V lost 5 bases to trimming and J lost 5 bases, with 12 bases between them. The CDR3 here is CASSRLVEETQYF. CDR3 sequence (DNA): TGTGCCAGCAGCCGACTAGTTGAGGAGACCCAGTACTTC.

The rearrangement links TRBV6-5 to TRBJ1-1, with unresolved D. Looked up from germline, CDR1 is MNHEY and CDR2 is SVGAGI. The CDR3 contains 13 residues. Trimming shortened V by 7 bases and J by 2 bases, and 11 bases separated the two germline ends. The CDR3 here is CASTRSLNTEAFF. CDR3 coding DNA: TGTGCCAGCACCCGGTCCCTAAACACTGAAGCTTTCTTT.

J is TRBJ1-2 and V is TRBV18, with D possibly matching TRBD1 (6 bases). V dropped 1 base and J dropped 0 bases, with 21 bases sitting between them. CDR1 and CDR2 from the germline V gene are KGHSH and LQKENI. The CDR3 has 19 amino acids. CDR3 region: CASSPREQGLRLANYGYTF. CDR3 DNA sequence: TGTGCCAGCTCACCACGGGAACAGGGCCTACGATTAGCTAACTATGGCTACACCTTC.